Listed here are 32 T cell receptor beta chains from one sample, sequenced in a study of blood T cells in healthy people across ages. With a J-beta primer mix and a sample-barcoded 5' primer, a second PCR ran about 7 to 11 cycles. TCRdb ran MiXCR on the 5' RACE reads and lists one entry per CDR3 protein. The sample lists roughly 500,000 distinct CDR3 sequences, approximately 27% seen once, with under 20% in the top ten. Sequencing was carried out using blood. The receptors stem from a woman in her 70s in good health.

This clonotype appeared a few times. V gene TRBV13 combines with J gene TRBJ2-5; the D gene is possibly TRBD1 (5 bases). The J call may be faulty, since TRBJ2-1 better matches the DNA end. Germline V gene data show CDR1 as PRHDT and CDR2 as FYEKMQ (reference sequence). The CDR3 loop spans 13 amino acids. CDR3 nucleotides: TGTGCCAGCAGCCAGGGCAGGGCCTATGAGCAGTTCTTC. Encoded protein: CASSQGRAYEQFF.

CDR3 nucleotides: TGTGCCAGCAGCTTAGTTCCAGGGGGCAACTATGGCTACACCTTC. This codes for CASSLVPGGNYGYTF. V gene TRBV11-2 combines with J gene TRBJ1-2; TRBD1 matches at 8 bases. This CDR3 has 15 residues. V trimming: 1 base; J trimming: 2 bases; junction bases outside the gene matches: 3. Germline loops: CDR1 SGHAT, CDR2 FQNNGV.

This clonotype has at least ten counts. The chain links TRBV14 to TRBJ1-2; possibly TRBD1 for D (5 bases). Germline values: CDR1 SGHDN, CDR2 FVKESK. V lost 3 bases to trimming and J lost 8 bases, with 13 bases between them. The CDR3 has 13 amino acids. Written as DNA, the CDR3 is TGTGCCAGCAGCCAGTGGGGAGGGACCGGCTACACCTTC. Translated: CASSQWGGTGYTF.

V and J are TRBV7-8 and TRBJ2-2; 7 nucleotides match TRBD2. The CDR3 runs 14 residues. V lost 3 bases and J lost 5; bases outside the gene matches: 3. The germline CDR1 and CDR2 sequences are SGHVS and FQNEAQ. CDR3 residues: CASSLTGLTGELFF. The DNA of the CDR3 is TGTGCCAGCAGCTTGACGGGACTAACCGGGGAGCTGTTTTTT.

The gene calls are TRBV9 and TRBJ1-2; perhaps TRBD1 as D (5 bases). CDR1 is SGDLS, CDR2 YYNGEE, per germline. The CDR3 is made up of 13 amino acids. Deletions cut 4 bases from V and 8 bases from J, with 15 bases between. The CDR3: CASSPQKGMGYTF. CDR3 in DNA: TGTGCCAGCAGCCCCCAGAAGGGGATGGGCTACACCTTC.

This chain joins TRBV3-1 and TRBJ1-2; D is perhaps TRBD1 (5 bases). CDR3 size: 13 residues. V lost 7 bases to trimming and J lost 0 bases, with 9 bases between them. Germline V gene sequence: CDR1 LGHDT, CDR2 YNNKEL (reference sequence). As DNA, the CDR3 is TGTGCCAGCAATACAGGAGCTAACTATGGCTACACCTTC. This sequence encodes CASNTGANYGYTF.

The CDR3: CASSGVDQPQHF. CDR3 sequence (DNA): TGTGCCAGCAGTGGGGTTGATCAGCCCCAGCATTTT. The V call is TRBV2, the J call TRBJ1-5; D not certain. This CDR3 has 12 amino acids. The V end lost 4 bases, the J end lost 5 bases, and 6 bases lay between the germline ends. Germline lookup yields CDR1 SNHLY and CDR2 FYNNEI.

The chain has TRBV6-5 and TRBJ2-1, with TRBD1 as a possible D gene (5 bases). In germline, CDR1 is MNHEY, CDR2 SVGAGI. CDR3 length: 15 residues. The V and J ends lost 2 bases and 4 bases respectively, with 12 bases between them. CDR3: CASSYQGLIYNEQFF. Written as DNA, the CDR3 is TGTGCCAGCAGTTACCAGGGATTGATATACAATGAGCAGTTCTTC.

The chain carries TRBV12-3 or TRBV12-4 and TRBJ1-1, with D possibly being TRBD1 (5 bases). Trimming removed 5 bases from V and 4 bases from J, with 14 bases in between. CDR3 length equals 14 residues. The CDR3: CASSPSIGGTEAFF. The CDR3 nucleotides are TGTGCCAGCAGTCCGAGTATTGGGGGCACTGAAGCTTTCTTT.

This chain connects TRBV5-1 to TRBJ1-4; 12 positions match TRBD1. The germline gives CDR1 SGHRS, CDR2 YFSETQ. This CDR3 contains 15 residues. V dropped 4 bases and J dropped 7; count of bases not matched to a gene: 5. The CDR3 protein is CASSQGQGAFEKLFF. The CDR3 DNA follows: TGCGCCAGCAGCCAGGGACAGGGGGCCTTTGAAAAACTGTTTTTT.

This clonotype was counted between two and nine times. The rearrangement uses TRBV20-1 and TRBJ2-1; the D gene is possibly TRBD2 (5 bases). Germline assignment: CDR1 DFQATT and CDR2 SNEGSKA (reference sequence). The V gene lost 2 bases and the J gene lost 0 bases, with 8 bases spanning the gap. The CDR3 sequence is 14 residues long. The DNA for the CDR3 is TGCAGTGCTAGATCCAGCGGCTCCTACAATGAGCAGTTCTTC. Translated: CSARSSGSYNEQFF.

This clonotype occurred a few times. The chain has TRBV3-1 and TRBJ2-5; the D call may be TRBD1 or TRBD2 (6 bases each). The germline CDR1 and CDR2 sequences are LGHDT and YNNKEL (reference sequence). Deletions cut 1 base from V and 0 bases from J, with 12 bases between. The CDR3 loop spans 16 amino acids. CDR3 in DNA: TGTGCCAGCAGCCAAGCTGGAGGGGGTTACCAAGAGACCCAGTACTTC. Amino acids: CASSQAGGGYQETQYF.

This clonotype was counted a few times. The V gene is TRBV7-2, the J gene TRBJ2-4, with a weak D call TRBD2 (5 bases). Germline CDR1 and CDR2: SGHTA and FQGNSA. The CDR3 contains 13 residues. Deletions cut 3 bases from V and 5 bases from J, with 8 bases between. CDR3 loop: CASSFSGENIQYF. The CDR3 nucleotides read TGTGCCAGCAGCTTTTCCGGGGAAAACATTCAGTACTTC.

A few counts support this clonotype. The V gene is TRBV6-1, the J gene TRBJ1-4; D gene uncertain. This CDR3 is 14 amino acids long. Trimming shortened V by 7 bases and J by 4 bases, and 13 bases separated the two germline ends. Germline V CDR1 and CDR2: MNHNS, SASEGT. CDR3 DNA sequence: TGTGCCAGCACCCTCCTATCGGTTAATGAAAAACTGTTTTTT. Its translation is CASTLLSVNEKLFF.

This clonotype was seen at least ten times. The chain uses TRBV4-3 and TRBJ1-4, with D possibly TRBD1 on 6 matching bases. This CDR3 is 15 amino acids long. V lost 2 bases and J 7 bases, leaving 14 bases between the germline ends. CDR1 is LGHNA and CDR2 is YSLEER in the germline V gene. The CDR3 nucleotides are TGCGCCAGCAGCCAATTATCCGGGGGCAGTGAAAAACTGTTTTTT. Protein product: CASSQLSGGSEKLFF.

This clonotype was counted a few times. The chain has TRBV6-5 and TRBJ2-7; D not certain. The CDR3 has 14 residues. CDR1 is MNHEY and CDR2 is SVGAGI in the germline V gene. Trimming removed 0 bases from V and 2 bases from J, with 8 bases in between. The CDR3 nucleotides are TGTGCCAGCAGTTACTCCAGGCCACCCTACGAGCAGTACTTC. Its translation: CASSYSRPPYEQYF.

The rearrangement joins TRBV12-3 or TRBV12-4 to TRBJ2-1; either TRBD1 or TRBD2 may supply D (5 bases each). The CDR3 covers 18 residues. The V end lost 5 bases, the J end lost 7 bases, and 27 bases lay between the germline ends. The CDR3 DNA sequence: TGTGCCAGCAGTAAAGTCTCGGGACCATCCTCTTCGGGGAATGAGCAGTTCTTC. It codes for CASSKVSGPSSSGNEQFF.

The table lists this clonotype with many counts. The chain couples TRBV20-1 to TRBJ1-5; a weak D match, TRBD1 (5 bases). Trimming shortened V by 6 bases and J by 2 bases, and 17 bases separated the two germline ends. The CDR3 contains 15 residues. Germline CDR1 is DFQATT and CDR2 is SNEGSKA (reference sequence). The CDR3 loop is CSATRAQGGNQPQHF. DNA of the CDR3: TGCAGTGCCACCCGGGCCCAAGGGGGCAATCAGCCCCAGCATTTT.

CDR3 nucleotide sequence: TGTGCCAGCAGCAAAGGGGATCTTGACGAGCAGTACTTC. It specifies CASSKGDLDEQYF. This chain joins TRBV7-3 and TRBJ2-7, with D possibly matching TRBD1 (5 bases). CDR1 and CDR2 (germline): SGHTA, FQGTGA. V gave up 5 bases and J gave up 5 bases, with 13 bases separating them. This CDR3 comprises 13 residues.

There are a few counts of this clonotype. The chain is built from TRBV5-1 and TRBJ2-5; 7 bases are shared with TRBD2. V was pared by 2 bases and J by 0 bases, with 1 base of the junction left unmatched. Germline CDR1 and CDR2: SGHRS and YFSETQ. The CDR3 runs to 14 residues. DNA of the CDR3: TGCGCCAGCAGCTTCGGGACTAACCAAGAGACCCAGTACTTC. It specifies CASSFGTNQETQYF.

The V gene is TRBV25-1, the J gene TRBJ2-5, with a tentative D call TRBD2 (5 bases). Germline V gene sequence: CDR1 MGHDK, CDR2 SYGVNS. The CDR3 loop spans 13 amino acids. The germline V and J ends were trimmed by 4 bases and 3 bases, with 9 bases remaining between them. The CDR3 loop is CASSVPAEETQYF. The CDR3 DNA reads TGTGCCAGCAGTGTACCAGCGGAAGAGACCCAGTACTTC.

The CDR3 bases are TGTGCCACCAGCAGAGGGTACGGGACGGATGGCTACACCTTC. Encoded protein: CATSRGYGTDGYTF. The rearrangement links TRBV15 to TRBJ1-2; weak D call: TRBD1 (5 bases). This CDR3 has 14 amino acids. Per the germline V gene, CDR1 is LNHNV and CDR2 is YYDKDF (reference sequence). Deletions cut 1 base from V and 6 bases from J, with 12 bases between.

The sample holds a few counts of this clonotype. The V call is TRBV4-1, the J call TRBJ1-2; a possible D gene is TRBD1 (5 bases). The CDR3 covers 17 residues. Germline V gene sequence: CDR1 MGHRA, CDR2 YSYEKL. With 1 base removed from V and 2 bases from J, the gap between germline ends came to 17 bases. The CDR3 region has the DNA TGCGCCAGCAGCCAAGGGGCCCGCTCGACAGTGAACTATGGCTACACCTTC. Residues: CASSQGARSTVNYGYTF.

This clonotype was observed a few times. This sequence joins TRBV7-2 and TRBJ1-3, with D maybe TRBD1 (5 bases). Germline-derived CDR1 and CDR2 are SGHTA and FQGNSA. Trimming shortened V by 5 bases and J by 3 bases, and 14 bases separated the two germline ends. This CDR3 is 15 amino acids long. The DNA of the CDR3 is TGTGCCAGCAGCCCGAGTCAGGGCGGTGGAAACACCATATATTTT. It encodes CASSPSQGGGNTIYF.

V usage is TRBV19 and J usage is TRBJ1-2; TRBD1 matches at 8 bases. This CDR3 comprises 16 residues. The V segment lost 4 bases and the J segment 4 bases; nucleotides outside the gene matches: 11. CDR1 and CDR2 from the germline V gene are LNHDA and SQIVND (reference sequence). CDR3 nucleotide sequence: TGTGCCAGTAGTAGCCTACGACAGGGGACGACCTATGGCTACACCTTC. Its translation: CASSSLRQGTTYGYTF.

This chain joins TRBV5-1 and TRBJ2-5; D is perhaps TRBD1 (6 bases). Germline V CDR1 and CDR2: SGHRS, YFSETQ. V was trimmed by 3 bases and J by 5 bases, leaving 14 bases between them. CDR3 length equals 14 residues. This CDR3 reads CASSYQGLGETQYF. The CDR3 DNA reads TGCGCCAGCAGCTATCAGGGGTTGGGGGAGACCCAGTACTTC.

This clonotype was observed many times. This rearrangement joins TRBV3-1 to TRBJ2-7; D unclear. Deletions cut 4 bases from V and 2 bases from J, with 12 bases between. Per the germline V gene, CDR1 is LGHDT and CDR2 is YNNKEL (reference sequence). This CDR3 contains 14 residues. The CDR3 region has the DNA TGTGCCAGCAGCCGAGGTGGCGTTCCCTACGAGCAGTACTTC. It specifies CASSRGGVPYEQYF.

This clonotype appeared many times. This rearrangement joins TRBV4-3 to TRBJ1-2; TRBD1 matches 7 bases. The junction had 9 bases not matched to a gene; V was cut back by 0 bases and J by 8 bases. The CDR3 totals 15 residues. CDR1 and CDR2 from the germline V gene are LGHNA and YSLEER. Here the CDR3 reads CASSQDYDRASGYTF. CDR3 nucleotides: TGCGCCAGCAGCCAAGACTATGACAGGGCGTCCGGCTACACCTTC.

J is TRBJ2-3 and V is TRBV4-2; TRBD2 matches 9 bases. This CDR3 contains 17 residues. Germline V gene data show CDR1 as LGHNA and CDR2 as YNFKEQ. Losses at the gene ends were 1 base for V and 1 base for J; bases not matched to a gene: 6. In DNA, the CDR3 is TGTGCCAGCAGCCAAGTAAGCGGGGGGCGGGGCACAGATACGCAGTATTTT. Amino acid sequence: CASSQVSGGRGTDTQYF.

CDR3 sequence: CASSVGAEGNIQYF. The CDR3 DNA reads TGTGCCAGCAGCGTAGGGGCAGAAGGTAACATTCAGTACTTC. This sequence joins TRBV9 and TRBJ2-4; no clear D gene. The germline gives CDR1 SGDLS, CDR2 YYNGEE. This CDR3 is 14 amino acids long. The V and J ends lost 0 bases and 7 bases respectively, with 11 bases between them.

This chain links TRBV7-6 with TRBJ2-3; D may match TRBD1 or TRBD2 (5 bases each). V lost 5 bases and J lost 0, with 15 bases in between. This CDR3 has 16 amino acids. CDR1 is SGHVS and CDR2 is FNYEAQ in the germline V gene. The CDR3 sequence: CASSVGRYPSTDTQYF. DNA of the CDR3: TGTGCCAGCAGCGTGGGACGTTACCCTAGCACAGATACGCAGTATTTT. The variable domain in full, with the rest retrieved from reference TRBV7-6 and TRBJ2-3, is GAGVSQSPRYKVTKRGQDVALRCDPISGHVSLYWYRQALGQGPEFLTYFNYEAQQDKSGLPNDRFSAERPEGSISTLTIQRTEQRDSAMYRCASSVGRYPSTDTQYFGPGTRLTVL.

This clonotype was observed a handful of times. The genes are TRBV6-5 and TRBJ2-2; 9 positions agree with TRBD1. Germline CDR1 MNHEY, CDR2 SVGAGI. This CDR3 has 15 residues. Trimming took 4 bases from V and 7 from J; bases not matched to a gene: 7. The CDR3 bases are TGTGCCAGCAGTTTCAAGACAGGGGGACACGGGGAGCTGTTTTTT. Translating gives CASSFKTGGHGELFF.